This TCR beta chain comes out of a study of T-cell reconstitution after alpha-beta-depleted transplantation in children listed by TCRdb under 2016. Study-level background: T-cell immune reconstitution after TCRalphabeta/CD19-depleted allogeneic hematopoietic cell transplantation in children was quantitatively tracked in the study by means of TCR repertoire profiling.

The library was generated by PCR. Sequenced on an Illumina HiSeq 2500. To normalize quantification of the TCRbeta repertoire, the TCR libraries were built with molecular barcoding that relied on unique molecular identifiers. TCRdb ran its own pipeline on the public reads, namely fastp trimming at Q25 and MiXCR clone calling, and kept in-frame beta chains. Identical CDR3 protein sequences are pooled into one entry, listed with their most common genes and DNA. Here the sample has approximately 980,000 distinct CDR3 sequences; about 29% occur a single time. Of the sample, about 28% is held by the ten largest clones. The treatment or condition label, read with the paper, signifies: allogeneic hematopoietic cell transplantation with graft depleted of TCRalphabeta T cells and CD19 B cells. The transplant recipients were children given TCRalphabeta/CD19-depleted allogeneic hematopoietic cell grafts. As for this clonotype: Which antigen it targets is not known. Nothing much larger sits one base from this clone, and base qualities are not available.

The CDR3 goes from the cysteine to the phenylalanine over 15 residues. The read is trimmed to its CDR3 DNA, 45 bases read in frame from base 1. According to the germline V gene (reference sequence), CDR1 reads PRHDT and CDR2 reads FYEKMQ. Deletion took 4 bases off V and 2 bases off J, with a span of 15 bases between the germline ends. The study at large found these results: The apparently early alphabetaT-cell count recovery about two months after transplant was reportedly dependent on only several hundred rapidly expanded clones derived from non-depleted graft cells. Hyperexpanded clone frequencies declined over subsequent months; after one year, T-cell counts and TCRbeta diversity were mostly attributed to newly produced T cells. In some patients, the high TCRbeta diversity seen at day 60 was put down to recipient T cells and intrathymic progenitors that had survived conditioning.

The TCR originated in a boy in the first two years of life who had a stem cell transplant for SCID, so the T cells may come from the graft donor. Sequences were derived from PBMCs, mostly from graft donor cells, sampled 360 days after TCRalphabeta/CD19-depleted stem cell transplant. The rearrangement joined TRBV13 to TRBJ2-7, with TRBD2 as a weak D call on 5 bases. The DNA sequence follows: TGTGCCAGCAGCTCGAGGGTGACTTGGCCCTACGAGCAGTACTTC. This encodes CASSSRVTWPYEQYF.